This entry lists 7 T cell receptor beta chains sequenced from one sample in a study of human T cells and chemical hapten exposure. TCRdb redid the calling of the RACE reads with MiXCR, one entry per CDR3 protein. This table has around 99,000 distinct CDR3 sequences, about a tenth appearing once. As to time point: patch test 2, 6 weeks after DPC sensitization. As for treatment: therapeutic diphenylcyclopropenone sensitization with weekly scalp DPC. This specimen was whole blood, taken in connection with sensitization to the hapten diphenylcyclopropenone (DPC). These TCRs come from a woman aged 40 to 50 with alopecia areata. Some clones in this sample may be carry-over from other donors' samples.

This clonotype appeared many times. V usage is TRBV12-3 or TRBV12-4 and J usage is TRBJ2-3, with TRBD2 identical over 12 bases. This CDR3 has 17 residues. V was clipped by 6 bases and J by 0 bases; unmatched bases: 7. CDR3: CASSSTSGGASTDTQYF. The DNA for the CDR3 is TGTGCCAGCAGCTCGACTAGCGGGGGAGCTAGCACAGATACGCAGTATTTT.

This clonotype has ten or more counts. This rearrangement joins TRBV9 to TRBJ2-5, with 7 bases identical to TRBD2. The germline V gene has CDR1 SGDLS and CDR2 YYNGEE. V lost 3 bases, J lost 8 bases, and 16 bases stayed unmatched. The CDR3 has 16 amino acids. Here the CDR3 DNA reads TGTGCCAGCAGCGACGGTAGCGGGCGGATCCAAGGAACCCAGTACTTC. It is translated as CASSDGSGRIQGTQYF. Looking up the rest from reference TRBV9 and TRBJ2-5 gives the full variable domain: DSGVTQTPKHLITATGQRVTLRCSPRSGDLSVYWYQQSLDQGLQFLIQYYNGEERAKGNILERFSAQQFPDLHSELNLSSLELGDSALYFCASSDGSGRIQGTQYFGPGTRLLVL.

The chain recombines TRBV18 with TRBJ1-2; tentative D call: TRBD1 (6 bases). Germline lookup yields CDR1 KGHSH and CDR2 LQKENI. This CDR3 spans 15 amino acids. Trimming removed 6 bases at V and 3 bases at J, with 17 bases between. The CDR3 reads CASSQQQGRDYGYTF. Written as DNA, the CDR3 is TGTGCCAGCTCCCAACAACAGGGCAGAGACTATGGCTACACCTTC.

This clonotype was detected a few times. Germline and junction disagree at one end, which may indicate a read error. CDR3 amino acids: CASSRRGGSENTIYF. In DNA form, the CDR3 reads TGTGCCAGCAGCCGCAGGGGAGGCTCTGAAAACACCATATATTTT. The chain employs TRBV11-2 and TRBJ1-3; a possible D gene is TRBD1 (6 bases). In germline, CDR1 is SGHAT, CDR2 FQNNGV. The length of the CDR3 is 15 residues.

This clonotype was counted many times. The V gene is TRBV6-5, the J gene TRBJ1-1, with D unresolved. CDR1 is MNHEY and CDR2 is SVGAGI in the germline V gene. V lost 7 bases and J 2 bases, leaving 11 bases between the germline ends. The CDR3 totals 13 residues. The DNA for the CDR3 is TGTGCCAGCAACAGAGACCCTAACACTGAAGCTTTCTTT. This encodes CASNRDPNTEAFF.

The chain combines TRBV9 with TRBJ1-2; 8 nucleotides match TRBD1. This CDR3 has 15 amino acids. V gave up 3 bases and J gave up 6 bases; unmatched junction bases: 10. Germline V CDR1 and CDR2: SGDLS, YYNGEE. The CDR3 loop reads CASSASGGSWDGYTF. The DNA of the CDR3 is TGTGCCAGCAGCGCGTCAGGGGGCTCATGGGATGGCTACACCTTC.

This clonotype was observed at least ten times. V gene TRBV7-9 combines with J gene TRBJ2-7; 10 bases map to TRBD1. CDR1 and CDR2 (germline): SEHNR, FQNEAQ (reference sequence). Trimming cost V 5 bases and J 2 bases; bases outside gene matches: 6. This CDR3 comprises 15 residues. CDR3 nucleotides: TGTGCCAGCAGCCCCCGGGACAGGGGAACCTACGAGCAGTACTTC. Translation: CASSPRDRGTYEQYF.